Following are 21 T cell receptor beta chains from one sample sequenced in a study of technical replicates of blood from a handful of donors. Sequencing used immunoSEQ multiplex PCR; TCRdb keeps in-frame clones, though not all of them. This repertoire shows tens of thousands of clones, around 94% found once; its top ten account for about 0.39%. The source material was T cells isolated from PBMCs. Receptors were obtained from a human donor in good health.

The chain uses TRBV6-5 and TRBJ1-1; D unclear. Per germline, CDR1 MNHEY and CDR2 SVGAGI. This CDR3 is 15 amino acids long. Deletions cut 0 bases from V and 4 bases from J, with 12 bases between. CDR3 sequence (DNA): TGTGCCAGCAGTTACTCGAAATGGAGAAGCACTGAAGCTTTCTTT. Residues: CASSYSKWRSTEAFF.

The CDR3 region has the DNA TGTGCCAGCGCGGGGATAACGACAATCCGCACTGAAGCTTTCTTT. Translating gives CASAGITTIRTEAFF. V gene TRBV28 combines with J gene TRBJ1-1, with D unresolved. V was clipped by 8 bases and J by 4 bases, with 20 bases between them. The CDR3 is made up of 15 amino acids. Germline V gene data show CDR1 as MDHEN and CDR2 as SYDVKM.

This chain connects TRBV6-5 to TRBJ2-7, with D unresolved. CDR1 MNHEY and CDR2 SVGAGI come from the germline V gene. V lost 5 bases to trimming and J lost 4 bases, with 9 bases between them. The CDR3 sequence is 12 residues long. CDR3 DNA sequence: TGTGCCAGCAGTCCTAACCTTTACGAGCAGTACTTC. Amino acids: CASSPNLYEQYF.

The CDR3 coding sequence is TGTGCCAGTAGCCCACAGGTTCGCTCTGGAAACACCATATATTTT. Amino acids: CASSPQVRSGNTIYF. This chain connects TRBV19 to TRBJ1-3; D is possibly TRBD1 (5 bases). Trimming pared 6 bases from V and 0 bases from J, leaving 12 bases between. CDR3 length equals 15 residues. Germline-derived CDR1 and CDR2 are LNHDA and SQIVND (reference sequence).

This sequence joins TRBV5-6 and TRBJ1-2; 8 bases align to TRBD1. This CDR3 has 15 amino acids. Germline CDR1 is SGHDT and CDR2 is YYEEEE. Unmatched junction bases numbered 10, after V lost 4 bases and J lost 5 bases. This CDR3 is CASSRPFQGAYGYTF. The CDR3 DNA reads TGTGCCAGCAGCCGTCCCTTTCAGGGGGCGTATGGCTACACCTTC. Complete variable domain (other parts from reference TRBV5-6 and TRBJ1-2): DAGVTQSPTHLIKTRGQQVTLRCSPKSGHDTVSWYQQALGQGPQFIFQYYEEEERQRGNFPDRFSGHQFPNYSSELNVNALLLGDSALYLCASSRPFQGAYGYTFGSGTRLTVV.

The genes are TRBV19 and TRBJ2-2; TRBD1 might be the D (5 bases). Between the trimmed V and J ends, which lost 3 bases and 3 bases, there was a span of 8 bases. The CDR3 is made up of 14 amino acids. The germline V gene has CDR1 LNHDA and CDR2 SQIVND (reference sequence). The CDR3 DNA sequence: TGTGCCAGTAGTATTCTCAGGGACACCGGGGAGCTGTTTTTT. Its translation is CASSILRDTGELFF.

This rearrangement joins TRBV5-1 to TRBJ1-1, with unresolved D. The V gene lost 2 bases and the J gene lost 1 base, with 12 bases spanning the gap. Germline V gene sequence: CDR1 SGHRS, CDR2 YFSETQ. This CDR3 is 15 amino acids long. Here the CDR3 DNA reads TGCGCCAGCAGCTTAGCACTAAGTGCGAACACTGAAGCTTTCTTT. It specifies CASSLALSANTEAFF.

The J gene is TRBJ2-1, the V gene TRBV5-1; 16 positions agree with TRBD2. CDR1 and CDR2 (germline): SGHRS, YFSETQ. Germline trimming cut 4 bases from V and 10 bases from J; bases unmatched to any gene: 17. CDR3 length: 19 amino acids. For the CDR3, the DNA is TGCGCCAGCAGCAGGGACGTCCCCGGGACTAGCGGGAGGGCACCCGAGCAGTTCTTC. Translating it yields CASSRDVPGTSGRAPEQFF. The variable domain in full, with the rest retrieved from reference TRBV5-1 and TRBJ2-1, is KAGVTQTPRYLIKTRGQQVTLSCSPISGHRSVSWYQQTPGQGLQFLFEYFSETQRNKGNFPGRFSGRQFSNSRSEMNVSTLELGDSALYLCASSRDVPGTSGRAPEQFFGPGTRLTVL.

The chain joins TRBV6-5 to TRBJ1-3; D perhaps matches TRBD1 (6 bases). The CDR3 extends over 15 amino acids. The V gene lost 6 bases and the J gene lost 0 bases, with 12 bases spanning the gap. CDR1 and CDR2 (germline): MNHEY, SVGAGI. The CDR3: CASRLGQLSGNTIYF. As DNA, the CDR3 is TGTGCCAGCAGGCTTGGACAGCTCTCTGGAAACACCATATATTTT.

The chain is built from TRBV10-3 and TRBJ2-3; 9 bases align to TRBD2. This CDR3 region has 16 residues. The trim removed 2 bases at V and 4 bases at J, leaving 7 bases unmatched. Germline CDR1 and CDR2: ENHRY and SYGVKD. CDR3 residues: CAISEPLAGRADTQYF. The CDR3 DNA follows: TGTGCCATCAGTGAGCCGCTAGCGGGAAGAGCAGATACGCAGTATTTT.

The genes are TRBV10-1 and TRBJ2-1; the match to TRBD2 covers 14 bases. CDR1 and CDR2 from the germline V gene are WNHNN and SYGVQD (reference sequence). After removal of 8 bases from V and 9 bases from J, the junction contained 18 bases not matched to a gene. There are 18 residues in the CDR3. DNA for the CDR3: TGCGCCAGCCAGGCCCGGGGACTAGCGGGAGAAGCAGTCGGTGAGCAGTTCTTC. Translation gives CASQARGLAGEAVGEQFF.

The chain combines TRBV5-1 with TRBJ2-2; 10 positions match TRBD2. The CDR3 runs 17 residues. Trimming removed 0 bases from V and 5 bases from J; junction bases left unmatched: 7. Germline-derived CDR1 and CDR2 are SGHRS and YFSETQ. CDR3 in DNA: TGCGCCAGCAGCTTGGATCTAGCGGGAGTTTATACCGGGGAGCTGTTTTTT. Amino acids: CASSLDLAGVYTGELFF.

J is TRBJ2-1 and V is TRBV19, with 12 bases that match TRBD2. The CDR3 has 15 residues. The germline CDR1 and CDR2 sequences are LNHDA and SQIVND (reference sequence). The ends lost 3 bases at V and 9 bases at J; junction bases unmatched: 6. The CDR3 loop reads CASSIASGRACEQFF. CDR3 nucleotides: TGTGCCAGTAGTATCGCTAGCGGGAGGGCTTGTGAGCAGTTCTTC.

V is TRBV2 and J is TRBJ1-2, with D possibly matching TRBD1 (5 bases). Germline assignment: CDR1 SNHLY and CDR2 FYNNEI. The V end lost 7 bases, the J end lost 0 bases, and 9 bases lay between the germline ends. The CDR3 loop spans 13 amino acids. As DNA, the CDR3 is TGTGCCAGCAAACAGGCCGCTAACTATGGCTACACCTTC. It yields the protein CASKQAANYGYTF.

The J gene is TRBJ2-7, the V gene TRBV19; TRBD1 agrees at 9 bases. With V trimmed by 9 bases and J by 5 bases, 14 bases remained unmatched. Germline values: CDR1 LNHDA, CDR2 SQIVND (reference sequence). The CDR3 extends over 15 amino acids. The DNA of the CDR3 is TGTGCCAGGAAAGGAGCCGGGACAGGGTTGGACGAGCAGTACTTC. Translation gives CARKGAGTGLDEQYF. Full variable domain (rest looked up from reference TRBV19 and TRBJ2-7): DGGITQSPKYLFRKEGQNVTLSCEQNLNHDAMYWYRQDPGQGLRLIYYSQIVNDFQKGDIAEGYSVSREKKESFPLTVTSAQKNPTAFYLCARKGAGTGLDEQYFGPGTRLTVT.

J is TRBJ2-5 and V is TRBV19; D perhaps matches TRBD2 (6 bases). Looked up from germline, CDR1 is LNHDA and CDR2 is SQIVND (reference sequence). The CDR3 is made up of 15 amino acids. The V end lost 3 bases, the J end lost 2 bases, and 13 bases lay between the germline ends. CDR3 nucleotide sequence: TGTGCCAGTAGTATTAATGGGGGGAGACAAGAGACCCAGTACTTC. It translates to CASSINGGRQETQYF.

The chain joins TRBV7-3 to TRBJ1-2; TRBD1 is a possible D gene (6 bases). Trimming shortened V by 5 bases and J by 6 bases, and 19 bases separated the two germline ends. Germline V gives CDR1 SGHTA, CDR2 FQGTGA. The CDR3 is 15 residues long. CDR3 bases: TGTGCCAGCAGCCAGGCGGGGGCGGCGGTGGATGGCTACACCTTC. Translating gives CASSQAGAAVDGYTF.

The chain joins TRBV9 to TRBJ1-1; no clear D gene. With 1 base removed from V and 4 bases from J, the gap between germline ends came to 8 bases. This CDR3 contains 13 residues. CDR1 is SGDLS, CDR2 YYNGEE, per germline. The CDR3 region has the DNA TGTGCCAGCAGCGTAACGGGGAGCACTGAAGCTTTCTTT. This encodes CASSVTGSTEAFF.

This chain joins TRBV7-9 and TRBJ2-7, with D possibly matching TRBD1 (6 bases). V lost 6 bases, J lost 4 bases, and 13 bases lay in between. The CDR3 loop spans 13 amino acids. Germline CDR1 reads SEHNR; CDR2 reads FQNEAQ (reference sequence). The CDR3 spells CASSSMGAYEQYF. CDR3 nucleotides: TGTGCCAGCAGTTCCATGGGGGCATACGAGCAGTACTTC.

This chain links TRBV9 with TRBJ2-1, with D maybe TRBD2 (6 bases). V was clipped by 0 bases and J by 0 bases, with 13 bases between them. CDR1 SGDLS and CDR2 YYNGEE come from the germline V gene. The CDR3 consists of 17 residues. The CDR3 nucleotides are TGTGCCAGCAGCGTAGATTGGGGGGTGCCCTCCTACAATGAGCAGTTCTTC. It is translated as CASSVDWGVPSYNEQFF.

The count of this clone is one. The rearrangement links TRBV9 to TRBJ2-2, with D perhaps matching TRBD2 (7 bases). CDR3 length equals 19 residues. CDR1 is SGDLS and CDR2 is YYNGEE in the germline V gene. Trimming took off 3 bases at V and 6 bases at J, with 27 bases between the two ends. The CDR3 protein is CASSGGGGRDYRIPGELFF. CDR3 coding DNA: TGTGCCAGCAGCGGAGGAGGGGGGAGGGACTATCGGATCCCCGGGGAGCTGTTTTTT.